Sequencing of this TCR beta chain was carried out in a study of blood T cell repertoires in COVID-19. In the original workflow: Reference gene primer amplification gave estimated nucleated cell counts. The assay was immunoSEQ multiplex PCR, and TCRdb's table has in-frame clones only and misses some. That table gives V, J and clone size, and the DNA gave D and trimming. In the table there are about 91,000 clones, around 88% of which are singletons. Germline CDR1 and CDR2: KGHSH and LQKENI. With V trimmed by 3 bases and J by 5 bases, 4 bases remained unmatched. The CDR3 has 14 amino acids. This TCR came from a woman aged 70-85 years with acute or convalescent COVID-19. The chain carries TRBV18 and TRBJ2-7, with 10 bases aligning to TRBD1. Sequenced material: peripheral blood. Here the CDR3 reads CASSPQTGGDEQYF. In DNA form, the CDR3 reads TGTGCCAGCTCACCGCAGACAGGGGGCGACGAGCAGTACTTC.